The sequence of this TCR beta chain was determined in a study of blood T cell repertoires in COVID-19. Study information: Samples came from the United States, Italy and Spain, spanning acute and convalescent COVID-19. The analysed material was cDNA or gDNA that came from T cells, B-cell-depleted T cells, or PBMCs.

Authors' processing steps: Estimation of nucleated cell counts relied on the amplification of reference gene primers. The table came from immunoSEQ multiplex PCR; TCRdb's copy has only in-frame clones and leaves some out. Clone size and V and J calls were adopted from that table, with D and trimming inferred from the DNA. This table has 100,000 or so clones, roughly nine tenths appearing once. This CDR3 comprises 15 residues. Trimming shortened V by 4 bases and J by 2 bases, and 9 bases separated the two germline ends. CDR1 is LGHDT, CDR2 YNNKEL, per germline (reference sequence). This clonotype was obtained from a man aged 50 to 59 with active COVID-19. The J gene is TRBJ2-6, the V gene TRBV3-1 (or the pseudogene TRBV3-2); D gene ambiguous. Sequencing was performed on peripheral blood. CDR3 bases: TGTGCCAGCAGCCGGCGCGGCGCTGGGGCCAACGTCCTGACTTTC. Its translation is CASSRRGAGANVLTF.